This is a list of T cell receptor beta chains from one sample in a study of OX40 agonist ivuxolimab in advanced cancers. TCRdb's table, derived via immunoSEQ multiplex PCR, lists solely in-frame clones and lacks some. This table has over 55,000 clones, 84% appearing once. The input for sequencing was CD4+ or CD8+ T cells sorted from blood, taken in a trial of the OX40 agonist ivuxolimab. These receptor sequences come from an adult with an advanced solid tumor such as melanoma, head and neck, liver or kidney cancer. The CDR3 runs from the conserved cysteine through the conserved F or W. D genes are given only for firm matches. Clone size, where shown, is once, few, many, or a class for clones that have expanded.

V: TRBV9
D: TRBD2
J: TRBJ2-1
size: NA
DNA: TGTGCCAGCAGCGTAGGAGGGACTAGCGGGAACAATGAGCAGTTCTTC
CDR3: CASSVGGTSGNNEQFF

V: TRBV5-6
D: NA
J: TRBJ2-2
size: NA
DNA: TGTGCCAGCGATCATTTAGGGTGGCCAGGAACGTCCGGGGAGCTGTTTTTT
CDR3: CASDHLGWPGTSGELFF

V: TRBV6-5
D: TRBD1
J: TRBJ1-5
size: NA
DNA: TGTGCCAGCAGTGAGGACAGGGGCAATCAGCCCCAGCATTTT
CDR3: CASSEDRGNQPQHF

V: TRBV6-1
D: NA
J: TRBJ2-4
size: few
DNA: TGTGCCAGCAGTGACACAGAACACCTAGCCAAAAACATTCAGTACTTC
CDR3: CASSDTEHLAKNIQYF

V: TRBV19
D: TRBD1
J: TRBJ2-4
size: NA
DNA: TGTGCCAGTAGTATAGGGGGACAGGCGCTTCAAGGGTCGAGGAAGTACTTC
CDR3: CASSIGGQALQGSRKYF

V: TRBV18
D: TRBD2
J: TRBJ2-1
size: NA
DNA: TGTGCCAGCTCACCCGGACTAGCTAGGAATGAGCAGTTCTTC
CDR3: CASSPGLARNEQFF

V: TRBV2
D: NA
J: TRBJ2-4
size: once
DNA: TGTGCCAGCACCACCGGGACGGCACTTATTCAGTACTTC
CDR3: CASTTGTALIQYF

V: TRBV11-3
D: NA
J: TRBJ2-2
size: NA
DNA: TGTGCCAGCAGCTTAGATCGAGGGTACACCGGGGAGCTGTTTTTT
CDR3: CASSLDRGYTGELFF

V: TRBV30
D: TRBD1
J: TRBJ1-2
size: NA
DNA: TGTGCCTGGAGTAGGACGACAGGGCTCTATGGCTACACCTTC
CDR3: CAWSRTTGLYGYTF

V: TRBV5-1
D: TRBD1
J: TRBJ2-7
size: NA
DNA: TGCGCCAGCAGCTTGGGCCTTAGACAGGGGAAGACCTACGAGCAGTACTTC
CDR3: CASSLGLRQGKTYEQYF

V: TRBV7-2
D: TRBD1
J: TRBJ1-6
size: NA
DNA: TGTGCCAGCAACCCAACAGGGGGCGTATTTACTTCACCCCTCCACTTT
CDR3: CASNPTGGVFTSPLHF

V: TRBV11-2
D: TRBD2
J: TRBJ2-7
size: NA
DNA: TGTGCCAGCAGCTTAGTGGACCGTGCGGGAGAGTACGAGCAGTACTTC
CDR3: CASSLVDRAGEYEQYF

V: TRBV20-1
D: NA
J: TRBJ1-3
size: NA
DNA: TGCAGTGCTCCTTCTGGAAACACCATATATTTT
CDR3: CSAPSGNTIYF

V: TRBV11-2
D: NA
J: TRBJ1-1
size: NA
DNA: TGTGCCAGCAGCTCCCGAAGAGGGATGATCACTGAAGCTTTCTTT
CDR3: CASSSRRGMITEAFF

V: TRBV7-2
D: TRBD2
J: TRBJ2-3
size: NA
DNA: TGTGCCAGCAGCCAACTTCAGTGGCGGGGGAAGCCAGATACGCAGTATTTT
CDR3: CASSQLQWRGKPDTQYF

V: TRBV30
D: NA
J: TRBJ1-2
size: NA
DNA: TGTGCCTGGAGTGTACTTTCGGGTGCCAAGCGCTATGGCTACACCTTC
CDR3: CAWSVLSGAKRYGYTF

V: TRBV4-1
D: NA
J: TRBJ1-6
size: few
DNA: TGCGCCAGCAGCCTGGGGCCTCACGAAGCCCTCCACTTT
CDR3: CASSLGPHEALHF

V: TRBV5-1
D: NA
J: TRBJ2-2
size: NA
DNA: TGCGCCAGCAGCTTGGTCCCCACCGGGGAGCTGTTTTTT
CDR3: CASSLVPTGELFF

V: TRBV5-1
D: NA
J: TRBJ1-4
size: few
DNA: TGCGCCAGCAGCCTGGGCCCGGTGAATGAAAAACTGTTTTTT
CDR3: CASSLGPVNEKLFF

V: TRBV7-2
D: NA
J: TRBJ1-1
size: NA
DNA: TGTGCCAGCACAAACAGGAGGGGGGTCTCGGGGAACACTGAAGCTTTCTTT
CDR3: CASTNRRGVSGNTEAFF

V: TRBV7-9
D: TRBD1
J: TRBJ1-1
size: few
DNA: TGTGCCAGCAGCCAGGGGGTGGCTGAAGCTTTCTTT
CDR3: CASSQGVAEAFF

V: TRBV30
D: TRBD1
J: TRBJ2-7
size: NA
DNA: TGTGCCTGGAGTGTACAAGGGACAGGCACCTACGAGCAGTACTTC
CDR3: CAWSVQGTGTYEQYF

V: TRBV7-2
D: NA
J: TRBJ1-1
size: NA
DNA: TGTGCCAGCAGTGTAGCGTCGGAGAACACTGAAGCTTTCTTT
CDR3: CASSVASENTEAFF

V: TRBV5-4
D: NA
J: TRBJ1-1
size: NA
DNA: TGTGCCAGCAGCTCCTTACGCACTGAAGCTTTCTTT
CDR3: CASSSLRTEAFF

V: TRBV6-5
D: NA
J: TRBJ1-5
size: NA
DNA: TGTGCCAGCCGTAGGAGAGAAGATCAGCCCCAGCATTTT
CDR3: CASRRREDQPQHF

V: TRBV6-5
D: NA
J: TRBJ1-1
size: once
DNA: TGTGCCAGTTATGACGTGGGGAGGCAGAACAAAGCTTTCTTT
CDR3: CASYDVGRQNKAFF

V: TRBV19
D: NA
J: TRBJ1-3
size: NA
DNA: TGTGCCACCGACCAGGGGCGGGGCGGCACCATATATTTT
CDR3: CATDQGRGGTIYF

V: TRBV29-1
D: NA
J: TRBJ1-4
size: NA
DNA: TGCAGCGTACCGGGCAAGAATGAAAAACTGTTTTTT
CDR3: CSVPGKNEKLFF

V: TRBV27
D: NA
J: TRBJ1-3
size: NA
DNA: TGTGCCAGCAGCACCAGAGGGGGAAACACCATATATTTT
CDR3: CASSTRGGNTIYF

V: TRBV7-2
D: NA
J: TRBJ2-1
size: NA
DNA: TGTGCCAGCAGCAGGGAATTGGTGGGGTACAATGAGCAGTTCTTC
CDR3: CASSRELVGYNEQFF

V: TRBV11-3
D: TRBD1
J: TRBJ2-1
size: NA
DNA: TGTGCCAGCAGCGGAACCGGGACAGTCGTAAATGAGCAGTTCTTC
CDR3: CASSGTGTVVNEQFF

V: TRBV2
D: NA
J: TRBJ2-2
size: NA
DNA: TGTGCCAACCACCGGCACGCGAACACCGGGGAGCTGTTTTTT
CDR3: CANHRHANTGELFF

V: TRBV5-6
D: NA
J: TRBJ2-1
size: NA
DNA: TGTGCCAGCAGCTTGGGGTGGGCAGACAATGAGCAGTTCTTC
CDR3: CASSLGWADNEQFF

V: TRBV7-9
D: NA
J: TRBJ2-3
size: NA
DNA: TGTGCCAGCAGCTCCCGGGGTCCAGATACGCAGTATTTT
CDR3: CASSSRGPDTQYF

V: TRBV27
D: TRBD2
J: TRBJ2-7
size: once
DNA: TGTGCCAGCAGTTTACTCGGACTAGCCGGATCCTACGAGCAGTACTTC
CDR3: CASSLLGLAGSYEQYF

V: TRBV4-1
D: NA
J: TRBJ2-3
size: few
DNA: TGCGCCAGCACCCGAGATGGGGGGCAGGGCACAGATACGCAGTATTTT
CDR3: CASTRDGGQGTDTQYF

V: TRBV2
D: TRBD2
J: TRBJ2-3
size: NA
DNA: TGTGCCAGCAGCCTGACTAGCGGGACAGATACGCAGTATTTT
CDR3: CASSLTSGTDTQYF

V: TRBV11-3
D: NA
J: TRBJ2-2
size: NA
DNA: TGTGCCAGCAGCTTTTTGAGTAGGCTAGCGAATAATAAAGGGACCGGGGAGCTGTTTTTT
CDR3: CASSFLSRLANNKGTGELFF

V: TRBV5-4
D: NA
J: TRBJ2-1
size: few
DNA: TGTGCCAGCAGCTTGTCAGCGTTCGATGAGCAGTTCTTC
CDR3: CASSLSAFDEQFF

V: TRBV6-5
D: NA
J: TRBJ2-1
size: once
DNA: TGTGCCAGCAGTTACTCGGCCGGGGGCTCCTACAATGAGCAGTTCTTC
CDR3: CASSYSAGGSYNEQFF

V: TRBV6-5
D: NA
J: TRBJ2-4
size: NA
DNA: TGTGCCAGCAGCCCCGATTTTGGAGGCAAAAACATTCAGTACTTC
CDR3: CASSPDFGGKNIQYF

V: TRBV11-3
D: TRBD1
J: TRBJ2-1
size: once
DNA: TGTGCCAGCAGCGCTGGGACAGGCCCTTGGGATGAGCAGTTCTTC
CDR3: CASSAGTGPWDEQFF

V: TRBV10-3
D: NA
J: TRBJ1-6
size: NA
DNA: TGTGCCATCAGCAAACAGGGCAGGGATTCACCCCTCCACTTT
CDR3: CAISKQGRDSPLHF

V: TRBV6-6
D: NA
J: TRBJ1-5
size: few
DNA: TGTGCCAGCAGTTACTCAGTCGGAGGCAATCAGCCCCAGCATTTT
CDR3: CASSYSVGGNQPQHF

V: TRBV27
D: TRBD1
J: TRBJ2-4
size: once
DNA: TGTGCCAGCAGTTCGTTGTCAGGGGGCTCCCCCAAAAACATTCAGTACTTC
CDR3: CASSSLSGGSPKNIQYF

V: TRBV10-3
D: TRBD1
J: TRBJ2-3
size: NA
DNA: TGTGCCATCAGTTATGGGACAGGGTTTTTGGATACGCAGTATTTT
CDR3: CAISYGTGFLDTQYF

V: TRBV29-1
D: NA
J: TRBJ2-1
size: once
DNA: TGCAGCGTCGCCGGGACTCGCTCCTACAATGAGCAGTTCTTC
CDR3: CSVAGTRSYNEQFF

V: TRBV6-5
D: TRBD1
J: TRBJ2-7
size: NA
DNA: TGTGCCAGCAGAAGGACAGGGAGCGTGAACGAGCAGTACTTC
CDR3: CASRRTGSVNEQYF

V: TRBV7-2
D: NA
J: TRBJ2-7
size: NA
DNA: TGTGCCAGCAGCTTAGCGCCCCTTTCCGAGCAGTACTTC
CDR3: CASSLAPLSEQYF

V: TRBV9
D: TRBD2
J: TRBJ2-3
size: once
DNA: TGTGCCAGCAGCGTAGCTACAGGGAGTAGAGCGGGGGGCCGATTTTACACAGATACGCAGTATTTT
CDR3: CASSVATGSRAGGRFYTDTQYF